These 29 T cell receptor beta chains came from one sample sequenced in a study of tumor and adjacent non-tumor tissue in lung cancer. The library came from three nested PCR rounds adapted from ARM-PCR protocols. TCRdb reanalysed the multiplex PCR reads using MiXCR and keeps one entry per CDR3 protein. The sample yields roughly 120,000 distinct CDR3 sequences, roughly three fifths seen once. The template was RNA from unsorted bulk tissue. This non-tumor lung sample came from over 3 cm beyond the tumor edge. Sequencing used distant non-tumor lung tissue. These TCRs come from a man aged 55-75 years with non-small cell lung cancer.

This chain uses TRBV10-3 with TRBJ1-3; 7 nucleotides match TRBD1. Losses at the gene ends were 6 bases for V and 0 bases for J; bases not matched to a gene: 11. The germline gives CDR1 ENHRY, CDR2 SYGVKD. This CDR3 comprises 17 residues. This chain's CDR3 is CAIRIRDSPFSGNTIYF. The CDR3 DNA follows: TGTGCCATCAGGATCCGGGACAGCCCTTTCTCTGGAAACACCATATATTTT.

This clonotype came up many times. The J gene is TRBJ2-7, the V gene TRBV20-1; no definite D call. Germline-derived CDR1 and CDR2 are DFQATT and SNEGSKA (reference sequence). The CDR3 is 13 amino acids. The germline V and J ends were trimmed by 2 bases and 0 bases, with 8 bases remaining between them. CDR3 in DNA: TGCAGTGCTAGAAGACAAAGCTCCTACGAGCAGTACTTC. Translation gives CSARRQSSYEQYF.

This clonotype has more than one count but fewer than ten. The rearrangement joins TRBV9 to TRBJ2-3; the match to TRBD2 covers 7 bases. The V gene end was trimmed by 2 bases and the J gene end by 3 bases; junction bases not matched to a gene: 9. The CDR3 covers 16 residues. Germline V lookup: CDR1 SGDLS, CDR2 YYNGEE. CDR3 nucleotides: TGTGCCAGCAGCGTTTCAACGGCAGCGGGGACAGATACGCAGTATTTT. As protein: CASSVSTAAGTDTQYF. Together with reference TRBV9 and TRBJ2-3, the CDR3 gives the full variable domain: DSGVTQTPKHLITATGQRVTLRCSPRSGDLSVYWYQQSLDQGLQFLIQYYNGEERAKGNILERFSAQQFPDLHSELNLSSLELGDSALYFCASSVSTAAGTDTQYFGPGTRLTVL.

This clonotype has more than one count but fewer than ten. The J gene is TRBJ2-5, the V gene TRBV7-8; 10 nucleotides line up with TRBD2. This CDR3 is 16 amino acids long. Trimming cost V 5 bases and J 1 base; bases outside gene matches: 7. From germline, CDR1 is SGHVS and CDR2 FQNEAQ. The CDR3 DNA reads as TGTGCCAGCAGCCCTAGCGGGGGTGTGTGCCAAGAGACCCAGTACTTC. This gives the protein CASSPSGGVCQETQYF.

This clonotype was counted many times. The CDR3 here is CASAIFTGELFF. The CDR3 region has the DNA TGTGCCAGTGCTATTTTCACCGGGGAGCTGTTTTTT. The chain links TRBV12-3 or TRBV12-4 to TRBJ2-2, with D unclear. V lost 9 bases and J 4 bases, leaving 9 bases between the germline ends. The CDR3 extends over 12 amino acids.

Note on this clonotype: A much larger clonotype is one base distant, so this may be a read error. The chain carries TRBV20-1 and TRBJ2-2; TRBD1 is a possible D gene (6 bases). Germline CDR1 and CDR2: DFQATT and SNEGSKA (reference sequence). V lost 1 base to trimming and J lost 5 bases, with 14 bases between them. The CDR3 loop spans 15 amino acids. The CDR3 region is CSARVQGQKTGELFF. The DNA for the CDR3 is TGCAGTGCTAGAGTCCAGGGGCAGAAGACCGGGGAGCTGTTTTTT.

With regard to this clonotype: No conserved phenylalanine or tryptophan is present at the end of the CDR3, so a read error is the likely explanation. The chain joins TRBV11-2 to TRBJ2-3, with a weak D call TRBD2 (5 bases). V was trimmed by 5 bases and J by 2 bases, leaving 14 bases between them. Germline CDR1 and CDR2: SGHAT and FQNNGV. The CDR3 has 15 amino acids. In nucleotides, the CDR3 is TGTGCCAGCAGCCCACTAGAAATAGACACAGATACGCAGTATTTA. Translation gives CASSPLEIDTDTQYL.

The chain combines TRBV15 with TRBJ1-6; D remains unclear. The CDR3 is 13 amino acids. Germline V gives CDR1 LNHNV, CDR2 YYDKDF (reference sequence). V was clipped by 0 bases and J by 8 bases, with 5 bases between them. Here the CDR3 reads CATSRDSDSPLHF. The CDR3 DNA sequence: TGTGCCACCAGCAGAGATTCGGATTCACCCCTCCACTTT.

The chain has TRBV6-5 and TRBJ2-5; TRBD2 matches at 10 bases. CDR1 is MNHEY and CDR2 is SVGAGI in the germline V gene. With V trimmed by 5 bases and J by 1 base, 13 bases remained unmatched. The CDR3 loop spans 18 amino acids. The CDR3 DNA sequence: TGTGCCAGCAGTCGTCGATACTCTAGCGGGGGAGCCCAAGAGACCCAGTACTTC. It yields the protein CASSRRYSSGGAQETQYF.

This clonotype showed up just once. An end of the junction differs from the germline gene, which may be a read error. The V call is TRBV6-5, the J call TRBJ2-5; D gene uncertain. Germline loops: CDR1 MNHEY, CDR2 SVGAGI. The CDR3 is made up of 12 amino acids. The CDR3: CPSSSDGETQYF. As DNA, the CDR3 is TGTCCCAGCAGCTCCGATGGAGAGACCCAGTACTTC.

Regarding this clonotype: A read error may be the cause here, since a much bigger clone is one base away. The CDR3 is CASSAERGNYGYTF. The CDR3 nucleotides read TGTGCCAGCAGCGCCGAGAGGGGCAACTATGGCTACACCTTC. The chain carries TRBV7-9 and TRBJ1-2, with D maybe TRBD1 (5 bases). Germline values: CDR1 SEHNR, CDR2 FQNEAQ (reference sequence). Trimming shortened V by 5 bases and J by 2 bases, and 12 bases separated the two germline ends. The CDR3 has 14 residues.

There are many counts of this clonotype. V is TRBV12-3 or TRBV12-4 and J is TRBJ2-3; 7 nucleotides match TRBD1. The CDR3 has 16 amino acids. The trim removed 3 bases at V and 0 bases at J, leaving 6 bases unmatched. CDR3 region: CASSLGDSLSTDTQYF. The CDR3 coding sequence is TGTGCCAGCAGTTTGGGGGACAGCCTCAGCACAGATACGCAGTATTTT.

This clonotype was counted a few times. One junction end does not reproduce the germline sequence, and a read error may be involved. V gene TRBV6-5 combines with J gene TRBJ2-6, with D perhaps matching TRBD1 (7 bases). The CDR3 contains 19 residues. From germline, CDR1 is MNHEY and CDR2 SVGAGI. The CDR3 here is CASSLLGRGASSGANILTF. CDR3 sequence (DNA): TGTGCCAGCAGCCTCCTGGGCAGGGGGGCCTCCTCTGGGGCCAACATCCTGACATTC.

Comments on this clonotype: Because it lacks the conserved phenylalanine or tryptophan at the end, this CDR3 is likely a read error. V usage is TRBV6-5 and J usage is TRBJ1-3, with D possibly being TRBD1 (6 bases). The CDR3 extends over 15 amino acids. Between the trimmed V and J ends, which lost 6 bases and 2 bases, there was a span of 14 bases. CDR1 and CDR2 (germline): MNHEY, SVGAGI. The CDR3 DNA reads TGTGCCAGCAGGGAACCGGGGGCGCCTGGAAACACCATATATTCT. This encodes CASREPGAPGNTIYS.

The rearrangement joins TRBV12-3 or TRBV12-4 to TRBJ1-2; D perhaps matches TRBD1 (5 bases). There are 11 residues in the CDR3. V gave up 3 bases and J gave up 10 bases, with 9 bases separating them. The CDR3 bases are TGTGCCAGCAGTTTCGGGGGAGCCTACACCTTC. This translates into CASSFGGAYTF.

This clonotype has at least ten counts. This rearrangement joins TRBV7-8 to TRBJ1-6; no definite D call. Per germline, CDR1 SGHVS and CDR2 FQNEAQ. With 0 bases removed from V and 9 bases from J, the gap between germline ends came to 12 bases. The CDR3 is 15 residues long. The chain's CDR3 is CASSLAGSLSSPLHF. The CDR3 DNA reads TGTGCCAGCAGCTTAGCGGGCAGTCTATCTTCACCCCTCCACTTT.

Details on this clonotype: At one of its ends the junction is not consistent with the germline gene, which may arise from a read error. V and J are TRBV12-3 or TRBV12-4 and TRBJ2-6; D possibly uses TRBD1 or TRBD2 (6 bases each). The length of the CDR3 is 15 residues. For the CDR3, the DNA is TGTGCCAGCAGTCAGAGGGGGGCTGGGGCCAATGTCCTGAGTTTC. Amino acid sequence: CASSQRGAGANVLSF.

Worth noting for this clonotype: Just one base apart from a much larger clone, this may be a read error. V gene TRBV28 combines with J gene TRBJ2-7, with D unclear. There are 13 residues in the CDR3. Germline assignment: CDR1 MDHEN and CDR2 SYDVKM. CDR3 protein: CTSRPSRSYEQYF. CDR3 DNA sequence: TGTACCAGCAGACCCTCACGGTCCTACGAGCAGTACTTC.

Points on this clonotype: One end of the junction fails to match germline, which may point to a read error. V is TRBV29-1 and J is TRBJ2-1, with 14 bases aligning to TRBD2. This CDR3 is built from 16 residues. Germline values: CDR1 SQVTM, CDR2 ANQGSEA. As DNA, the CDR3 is TGCAGCGTTGATAGGTCGGGACTAGCGGGAGAGAATGGGCAGTCCTTC. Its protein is CSVDRSGLAGENGQSF.

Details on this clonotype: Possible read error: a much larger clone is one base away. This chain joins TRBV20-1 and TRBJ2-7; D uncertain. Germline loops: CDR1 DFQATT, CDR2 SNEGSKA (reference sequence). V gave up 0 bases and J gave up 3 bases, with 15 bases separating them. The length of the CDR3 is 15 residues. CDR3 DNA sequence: TGCAGTGCTAGAGATAGAGGCAGCCACTACTACGAGCAGTACTTC. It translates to CSARDRGSHYYEQYF.

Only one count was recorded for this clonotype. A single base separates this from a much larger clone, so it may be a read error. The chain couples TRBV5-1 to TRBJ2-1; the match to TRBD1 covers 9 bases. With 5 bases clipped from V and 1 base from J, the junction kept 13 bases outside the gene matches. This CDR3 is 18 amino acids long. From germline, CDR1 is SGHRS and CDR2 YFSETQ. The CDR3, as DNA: TGCGCCAGCAGTTACGGACAGGGGACTTCTCTTTCCTACAATGAGCAGTTCTTC. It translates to CASSYGQGTSLSYNEQFF.

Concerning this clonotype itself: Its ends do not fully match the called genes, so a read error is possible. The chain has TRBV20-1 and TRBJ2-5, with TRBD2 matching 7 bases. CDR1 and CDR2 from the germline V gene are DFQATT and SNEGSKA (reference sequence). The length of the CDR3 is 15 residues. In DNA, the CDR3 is TGCAATGCTAGAGATGCGGGAGACCCTCAAGAGACCCAGTACTTC. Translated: CNARDAGDPQETQYF.

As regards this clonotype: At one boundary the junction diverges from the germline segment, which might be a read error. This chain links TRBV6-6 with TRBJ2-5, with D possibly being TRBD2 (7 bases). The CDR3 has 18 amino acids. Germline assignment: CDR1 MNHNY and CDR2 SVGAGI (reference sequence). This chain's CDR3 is CASRKGVIGGEGQEAQYF. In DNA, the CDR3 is TGTGCCAGCAGAAAAGGAGTGATAGGGGGGGAAGGCCAAGAGGCCCAGTACTTC.

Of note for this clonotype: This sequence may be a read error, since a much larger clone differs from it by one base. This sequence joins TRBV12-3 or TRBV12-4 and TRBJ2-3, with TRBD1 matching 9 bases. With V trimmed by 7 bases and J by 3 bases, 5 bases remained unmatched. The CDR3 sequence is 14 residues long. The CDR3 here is CASISDRGTDTQYF. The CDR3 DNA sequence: TGTGCCAGCATATCAGACAGGGGGACAGATACGCAGTATTTT.

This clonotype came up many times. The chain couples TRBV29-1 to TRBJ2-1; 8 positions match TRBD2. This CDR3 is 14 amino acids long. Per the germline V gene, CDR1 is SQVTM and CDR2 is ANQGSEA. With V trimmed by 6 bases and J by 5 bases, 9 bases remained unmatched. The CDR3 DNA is TGCAGCGTCCGGGGCGGGACTAGGAACAATGAGCAGTTCTTC. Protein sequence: CSVRGGTRNNEQFF.

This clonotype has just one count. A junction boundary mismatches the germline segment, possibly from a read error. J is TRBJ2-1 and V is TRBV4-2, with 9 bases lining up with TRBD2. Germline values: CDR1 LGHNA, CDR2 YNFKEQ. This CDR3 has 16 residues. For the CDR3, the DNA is TGTACCAGCAGCCGAGATGTGGCGGGAGGGTACAATGGGCAGTTCTTC. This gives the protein CTSSRDVAGGYNGQFF.

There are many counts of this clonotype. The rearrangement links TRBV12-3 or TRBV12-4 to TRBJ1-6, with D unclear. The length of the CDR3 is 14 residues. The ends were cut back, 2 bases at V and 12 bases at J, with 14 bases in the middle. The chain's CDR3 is CASSLRRASEPLHF. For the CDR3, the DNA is TGTGCCAGCAGTTTACGTAGGGCCTCTGAACCCCTCCACTTT.

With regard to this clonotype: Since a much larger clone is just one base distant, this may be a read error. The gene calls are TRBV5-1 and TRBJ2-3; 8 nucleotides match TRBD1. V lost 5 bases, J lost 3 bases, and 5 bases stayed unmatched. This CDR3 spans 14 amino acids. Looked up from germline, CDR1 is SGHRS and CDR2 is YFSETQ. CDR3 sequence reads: CASSDRGLTDTQYF. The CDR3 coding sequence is TGCGCCAGCAGTGACAGGGGCCTAACAGATACGCAGTATTTT.

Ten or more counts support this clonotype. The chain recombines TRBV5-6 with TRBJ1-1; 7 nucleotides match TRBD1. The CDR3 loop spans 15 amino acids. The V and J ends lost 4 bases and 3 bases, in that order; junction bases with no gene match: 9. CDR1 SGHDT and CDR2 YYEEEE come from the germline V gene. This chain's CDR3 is CASSQQGPGDTEAFF. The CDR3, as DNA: TGTGCCAGCAGCCAACAGGGGCCGGGGGACACTGAAGCTTTCTTT.